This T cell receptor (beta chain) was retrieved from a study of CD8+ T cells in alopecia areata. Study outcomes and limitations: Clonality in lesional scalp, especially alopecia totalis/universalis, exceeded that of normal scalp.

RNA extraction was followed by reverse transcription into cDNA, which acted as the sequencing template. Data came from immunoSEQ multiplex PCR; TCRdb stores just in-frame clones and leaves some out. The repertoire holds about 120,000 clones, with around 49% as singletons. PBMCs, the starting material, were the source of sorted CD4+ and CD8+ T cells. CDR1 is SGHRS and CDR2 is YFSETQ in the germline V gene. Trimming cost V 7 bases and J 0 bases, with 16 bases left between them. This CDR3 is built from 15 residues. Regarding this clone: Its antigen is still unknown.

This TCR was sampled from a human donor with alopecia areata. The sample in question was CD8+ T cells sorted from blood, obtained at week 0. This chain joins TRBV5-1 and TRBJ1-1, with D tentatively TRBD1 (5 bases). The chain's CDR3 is CASGNTTDMNTEAFF. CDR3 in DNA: TGCGCCAGCGGAAACACGACAGACATGAACACTGAAGCTTTCTTT.